These T cell receptor beta chains were read from a single sample in a study of T cells in Graves' hyperthyroidism and ophthalmopathy. One entry per CDR3 protein results from TCRdb running MiXCR on the multiplex PCR reads. Counted here are about 380,000 distinct CDR3 sequences, roughly 15% occurring once; the ten biggest clones make up roughly a fifth. Input material: blood. The receptors derive from a woman aged 25 to 45 with Graves' ophthalmopathy. Each CDR3 is given with its conserved first and last residue. A D gene is named only where the DNA matches it firmly. Clone size is stated in some rows and not others, as once, few, many or a class when expanded.

j_call,clone_size,d_call,v_call,cdr3_aa,cdr3_nt
TRBJ2-3,many,TRBD2,TRBV4-2,CASSQDWRLAETRNTDTQYF,TGTGCCAGCAGCCAAGACTGGCGCCTAGCGGAGACCCGAAACACCGATACGCAGTATTTT
TRBJ1-5,few,.,TRBV7-4,CASSLGVGNSNQPQHF,TGTGCCAGCAGCTTAGGGGTTGGAAACTCAAATCAGCCCCAGCATTTT
TRBJ1-2,.,.,TRBV4-1,CASSQDLVRVNYGYTF,TGCGCCAGCAGCCAAGATCTGGTCAGGGTTAACTATGGCTACACCTTC
TRBJ1-2,many,TRBD1,TRBV18,CASSRGPVPVYGYTF,TGTGCCAGCTCAAGGGGGCCCGTACCGGTATATGGCTACACCTTC
TRBJ1-1,many,TRBD1,TRBV6-2/TRBV6-3,CASSFSLDRLFTEAFF,TGTGCCAGCAGTTTTTCGTTGGACAGGCTTTTCACTGAAGCTTTCTTT
TRBJ2-3,many,TRBD2,TRBV2,CASSEALFSSGEDTDTQYF,TGTGCCAGCAGTGAAGCGCTATTTTCGAGCGGGGAGGACACAGATACGCAGTATTTT
TRBJ1-2,many,TRBD1,TRBV7-9,CASSGTAPNYGYTF,TGTGCCAGCAGCGGGACAGCCCCTAACTATGGCTACACCTTC
TRBJ2-2,many,TRBD2,TRBV30,CAWFPGLAGAITGELFF,TGTGCCTGGTTCCCGGGACTAGCGGGGGCAATTACCGGGGAGCTGTTTTTT
TRBJ2-1,.,TRBD2,TRBV6-2/TRBV6-3,CASSVTSGGAIYEQFF,TGTGCCAGCAGCGTGACTAGCGGGGGGGCCATTTATGAGCAGTTCTTC
TRBJ2-1,many,TRBD2,TRBV3-1,CASSQHLAGGPSYNEQFF,TGTGCCAGCAGCCAACATCTAGCGGGGGGCCCATCCTACAATGAGCAGTTCTTC
TRBJ1-1,many,.,TRBV7-9,CASSPSRAGNTEAFF,TGTGCCAGCAGCCCCTCTCGGGCAGGAAACACTGAAGCTTTCTTT
TRBJ1-1,many,.,TRBV7-8,CASSLTLTRLGNTEAFF,TGTGCCAGCAGCTTAACCCTGACACGTCTCGGGAACACTGAAGCTTTCTTT
TRBJ2-7,many,.,TRBV11-2,CASSLTSGGPAFYEQYF,TGTGCCAGCAGCCTCACCTCAGGGGGGCCAGCGTTCTACGAGCAGTACTTC
TRBJ1-4,many,.,TRBV30,CAWGVATNEKLFF,TGTGCCTGGGGGGTTGCAACTAATGAAAAACTGTTTTTT
TRBJ1-1,few,.,TRBV4-1,CASSQIPLGTEAFF,TGCGCCAGCAGCCAAATACCGCTGGGCACTGAAGCTTTCTTT
TRBJ2-1,.,TRBD2,TRBV27,CASSSTSTSGTYNEQFF,TGTGCCAGCAGTTCCACCTCGACTAGCGGGACTTACAATGAGCAGTTCTTC
TRBJ2-5,many,.,TRBV25-1,CASSEYLTETQYF,TGTGCCAGCAGTGAATATTTAACAGAGACCCAGTACTTC
TRBJ2-5,many,.,TRBV5-8,CASRVEEGETQYF,TGTGCCAGCAGGGTTGAAGAGGGAGAGACCCAGTACTTC
TRBJ2-7,many,TRBD2,TRBV12-3/TRBV12-4,CASSLYERGLSLNEQYF,TGTGCCAGCAGTTTGTATGAGCGGGGGCTCTCACTTAATGAGCAGTACTTC
TRBJ1-1,.,.,TRBV9,CASSVSGNTEAFF,TGTGCCAGCAGCGTATCCGGTAACACTGAAGCTTTCTTT
TRBJ1-2,many,TRBD1,TRBV2,CASPGTVDHPYGYTF,TGTGCCAGCCCCGGGACAGTCGATCACCCCTATGGCTACACCTTC
TRBJ2-3,.,TRBD1,TRBV25-1,CASSESGRGPDTQYF,TGTGCCAGCAGTGAATCGGGCAGGGGGCCTGATACGCAGTATTTT
TRBJ2-3,many,.,TRBV7-3,CASSGAGVDTQYF,TGTGCCAGCAGCGGGGCCGGGGTGGATACGCAGTATTTT
TRBJ2-5,many,TRBD1,TRBV28,CVSRGTEETQYF,TGTGTCAGCAGGGGGACGGAAGAGACCCAGTACTTC
TRBJ1-2,many,TRBD1,TRBV29-1,CSVERGTGYGYTF,TGCAGCGTTGAAAGGGGGACAGGTTATGGCTACACCTTC
TRBJ1-2,many,.,TRBV20-1,CSAREVGLLNYGYTF,TGCAGTGCTAGAGAGGTGGGACTGCTAAACTATGGCTACACCTTC
TRBJ2-1,few,.,TRBV6-5,CASSYRMEAEQFF,TGTGCCAGCAGTTACCGGATGGAGGCTGAGCAGTTCTTC
TRBJ2-2,many,TRBD2,TRBV18,CASSLIPSTSGNTGELFF,TGTGCCAGCTCACTAATTCCTTCAACTAGCGGTAACACCGGGGAGCTGTTTTTT
TRBJ1-5,many,TRBD1,TRBV28,CASSLNVDRSTEPQHF,TGTGCCAGCAGTCTGAATGTGGACAGGTCGACGGAGCCCCAGCATTTT
TRBJ2-2,many,.,TRBV11-3,CASSRKRGGTGELFF,TGTGCCAGCAGCAGAAAACGAGGGGGCACCGGGGAGCTGTTTTTT
TRBJ2-5,.,TRBD1,TRBV2,CASSEHPSRGGAKTQYF,TGTGCCAGCAGTGAACATCCCAGTAGAGGGGGCGCGAAGACCCAGTACTTC
TRBJ2-4,many,.,TRBV20-1,CSAPGGNVKNIQYF,TGCAGTGCCCCGGGCGGGAACGTCAAAAACATTCAGTACTTC
TRBJ2-7,.,.,TRBV11-3,CASSLVTRGGSYQQYF,TGTGCCAGCAGCTTAGTCACGAGGGGGGGATCCTACCAGCAGTACTTC
TRBJ1-5,many,.,TRBV12-3/TRBV12-4,CASSRPNQPQHF,TGTGCCAGCAGCCGGCCCAATCAGCCCCAGCATTTT
TRBJ1-2,many,.,TRBV28,CASSLPVRTETNYGYTF,TGTGCCAGCAGTTTACCTGTCCGGACAGAGACAAACTATGGCTACACCTTC
TRBJ1-5,many,.,TRBV6-2/TRBV6-3,CASSYSGMRGNQPQHF,TGTGCCAGCAGTTACTCGGGGATGAGGGGCAATCAGCCCCAGCATTTT
TRBJ2-1,many,.,TRBV20-1,CSARGEYEQFF,TGCAGTGCTCGAGGGGAGTATGAGCAGTTCTTC
TRBJ2-3,many,.,TRBV12-3/TRBV12-4,CASSLDGSPDTQYF,TGTGCCAGCAGTTTAGATGGCAGCCCAGATACGCAGTATTTT
TRBJ2-3,few,.,TRBV6-1,CASSEATGLTDTQYF,TGTGCCAGCAGTGAAGCGACAGGTCTGACAGATACGCAGTATTTT
TRBJ2-2,many,TRBD1,TRBV9,CASSGQGRATGELFF,TGTGCCAGCAGCGGACAGGGACGGGCAACCGGGGAGCTGTTTTTT
TRBJ1-6,.,TRBD1,TRBV28,CASRLGQGNSPLHF,TGTGCCAGCAGGCTGGGACAGGGTAATTCACCCCTCCACTTT
TRBJ2-7,many,.,TRBV12-3/TRBV12-4,CASSHGTLGPYEQYF,TGTGCCAGCAGTCATGGGACTCTCGGCCCCTACGAGCAGTACTTC
TRBJ2-1,many,TRBD1,TRBV2,CASSERTGDNEQFF,TGTGCCAGCAGTGAACGGACAGGAGACAATGAGCAGTTCTTC
TRBJ1-6,many,.,TRBV20-1,CSAPAPSSPLHF,TGCAGTGCTCCGGCACCAAGTTCACCCCTCCACTTT
TRBJ1-5,many,TRBD1,TRBV20-1,CSAREDGTGSNQPQHF,TGCAGTGCTAGAGAAGACGGGACAGGGAGCAATCAGCCCCAGCATTTT
TRBJ2-7,few,.,TRBV14,CASSQEDRPYEQYF,TGTGCCAGCAGCCAAGAGGACAGACCCTACGAGCAGTACTTC
TRBJ1-3,few,.,TRBV12-3/TRBV12-4,CASSLDTISGNTIYF,TGTGCCAGCAGTTTAGATACTATCTCTGGAAACACCATATATTTT
TRBJ2-1,.,TRBD2,TRBV20-1,CSARPKPELAPHEQFF,TGCAGTGCTAGACCTAAACCGGAACTAGCGCCCCATGAGCAGTTCTTC
TRBJ2-2,.,.,TRBV5-8,CASSLTGRGTGELFF,TGTGCCAGCAGCTTGACAGGGCGGGGCACCGGGGAGCTGTTTTTT
TRBJ2-7,many,.,TRBV6-1,CASSEVQGFEQYF,TGTGCCAGCAGTGAAGTTCAGGGGTTCGAGCAGTACTTC
TRBJ1-2,few,.,TRBV28,CASSLDGSEYGYTF,TGTGCCAGCAGTTTAGATGGGAGTGAATATGGCTACACCTTC
TRBJ2-7,many,.,TRBV20-1,CSARDTRDNAIPYEQYF,TGCAGTGCTAGAGATACCCGGGACAATGCAATTCCCTACGAGCAGTACTTC
TRBJ2-1,many,.,TRBV3-1,CASSQDRMGEQFF,TGTGCCAGCAGCCAAGATCGGATGGGTGAGCAGTTCTTC
TRBJ1-4,many,TRBD1,TRBV6-6,CASSYSKTGATNEKLFF,TGTGCCAGCAGTTACTCGAAGACAGGGGCAACTAATGAAAAACTGTTTTTT
TRBJ2-1,.,TRBD2,TRBV5-1,CASSLRSGGSSYNEQFF,TGCGCCAGCAGCTTAAGGAGCGGGGGGAGCTCCTACAATGAGCAGTTCTTC
TRBJ1-5,.,.,TRBV20-1,CSAGSSNQPQHF,TGCAGTGCTGGGAGTAGCAATCAGCCCCAGCATTTT
TRBJ2-2,.,TRBD2,TRBV20-1,CSAPAGLNTGELFF,TGCAGTGCTCCAGCGGGACTTAACACCGGGGAGCTGTTTTTT
TRBJ2-1,few,.,TRBV7-9,CASSSFGPRINYNEQFF,TGTGCCAGCAGCTCATTTGGTCCCCGAATAAACTACAATGAGCAGTTCTTC
TRBJ2-1,many,TRBD1,TRBV28,CASSRGQASYNEQFF,TGTGCCAGCAGTCGAGGACAGGCCTCCTACAATGAGCAGTTCTTC